The subject of this entry is one T cell receptor (beta chain). This specimen comes from a study of blood T cells in healthy people across ages. With a J-beta primer mix and a sample-barcoded 5' primer, a second PCR ran roughly 7 to 11 cycles. MiXCR was run by TCRdb on the 5' RACE reads, yielding one entry per CDR3 protein. The profile shows roughly 1 million distinct CDR3 sequences, under 30% of them singletons. The CDR3 totals 13 residues. V gave up 7 bases and J gave up 3 bases, with 13 bases separating them. Germline CDR1 is SQVTM and CDR2 is ANQGSEA. This sample was also put to use in a study of T cells of mothers and their children. As that study records: The shaping of TCR recombination output by thymic selection is similar in related and unrelated pairs.

The sequence derives from a girl aged 2-15 years in good health. This chain joins TRBV29-1 and TRBJ2-1, with D uncertain. Sequenced: blood. CDR3: CSGRLLSYNEQFF. The CDR3 bases are TGCAGCGGGCGACTCCTCAGCTACAATGAGCAGTTCTTC.